Listed below are T cell receptor beta chains from one sample, sequenced in a study of blood T cell repertoires in COVID-19. Data came from immunoSEQ multiplex PCR; TCRdb stores just in-frame clones and leaves some out. The repertoire consists of about 200,000 clones, with 80% to 90% occurring once and the leading ten covering 9.7%. What was sequenced was peripheral blood. The receptors stem from a man over 45 with active or convalescent COVID-19. Both conserved end residues are part of each CDR3. The order of the fields is V gene, clone size, J gene, D gene, CDR3 protein, CDR3 DNA. D genes are given only for firm matches. Size tells how often a clone was seen (once, few, many) or the class of an expanded clone, and some rows leave it out.

V: TRBV11-2; size: .; J: TRBJ2-4; D: TRBD1; CDR3: CASSRDRENIQYF; DNA: TGTGCCAGCAGCCGGGACAGGGAAAACATTCAGTACTTC
V: TRBV3-1/TRBV3-2; size: .; J: TRBJ1-1; D: .; CDR3: CASSLTGGTQHHTEAFF; DNA: TGTGCCAGCAGCCTTACTGGGGGCACACAGCACCACACTGAAGCTTTCTTT
V: TRBV4-3; size: .; J: TRBJ2-1; D: TRBD2; CDR3: CASSQGYWDYPTEQFF; DNA: TGCGCCAGCAGCCAAGGATACTGGGACTACCCGACGGAGCAGTTCTTC
V: TRBV28; size: once; J: TRBJ2-7; D: TRBD1; CDR3: CASSFPGQGKSYEQYF; DNA: TGTGCCAGCAGTTTTCCGGGACAGGGGAAATCCTACGAGCAGTACTTC
V: TRBV6-2/TRBV6-3; size: .; J: TRBJ2-2; D: TRBD2; CDR3: CASSYSLAGETGELFF; DNA: TGTGCCAGCAGTTACTCGCTAGCGGGAGAAACCGGGGAGCTGTTTTTT
V: TRBV7-2; size: .; J: TRBJ1-5; D: .; CDR3: CASSPGIYSNQPQHF; DNA: TGTGCCAGCAGCCCGGGGATCTATAGCAATCAGCCCCAGCATTTT
V: TRBV5-1; size: .; J: TRBJ2-1; D: TRBD2; CDR3: CASSRTSGDYNEQFF; DNA: TGCGCCAGCAGCCGGACTAGCGGGGACTACAATGAGCAGTTCTTC
V: TRBV27; size: .; J: TRBJ1-2; D: .; CDR3: CASSLPQDRAGGDYGYTF; DNA: TGTGCCAGCAGTTTACCCCAGGATCGAGCGGGAGGGGACTATGGCTACACCTTC
V: TRBV6-5; size: .; J: TRBJ1-5; D: .; CDR3: CASSYSGNSNQPQHF; DNA: TGTGCCAGCAGTTACTCTGGCAATAGCAATCAGCCCCAGCATTTT
V: TRBV19; size: once; J: TRBJ2-3; D: TRBD1; CDR3: CASSISGTGAPDTQYF; DNA: TGTGCCAGTAGTATTTCCGGGACAGGGGCCCCGGATACGCAGTATTTT
V: TRBV5-1; size: .; J: TRBJ1-2; D: .; CDR3: CASSSGGASDYGYTF; DNA: TGCGCCAGCAGCTCCGGTGGGGCGAGTGACTATGGCTACACCTTC
V: TRBV28; size: .; J: TRBJ2-7; D: .; CDR3: CASCLAGRTSAEQYF; DNA: TGTGCCAGCTGTCTTGCGGGACGAACCAGCGCCGAGCAGTACTTC
V: TRBV7-6; size: .; J: TRBJ2-5; D: .; CDR3: CASSFGMGETQYF; DNA: TGTGCCAGCAGCTTCGGGATGGGGGAGACCCAGTACTTC
V: TRBV2; size: .; J: TRBJ2-5; D: .; CDR3: CASLWRAGQETQYF; DNA: TGTGCCAGCCTGTGGAGGGCAGGCCAAGAGACCCAGTACTTC
V: TRBV3-1/TRBV3-2; size: .; J: TRBJ2-7; D: TRBD2; CDR3: CASSQLTSGRYETYEQYF; DNA: TGTGCCAGCAGCCAACTTACTAGCGGGAGGTATGAGACCTACGAGCAGTACTTC
V: TRBV5-4; size: many; J: TRBJ1-4; D: TRBD1; CDR3: CASSLRGTGDEKLFF; DNA: TGTGCCAGCAGCTTGCGGGGGACAGGGGATGAAAAACTGTTTTTT
V: TRBV2; size: .; J: TRBJ1-2; D: .; CDR3: CASSVTGTMAYGYTF; DNA: TGTGCCAGCAGTGTAACCGGGACTATGGCGTATGGCTACACCTTC
V: TRBV7-3; size: .; J: TRBJ2-3; D: .; CDR3: CASSLTGGSDTQYF; DNA: TGTGCCAGCAGCTTAACGGGCGGTAGCGACACGCAGTATTTT